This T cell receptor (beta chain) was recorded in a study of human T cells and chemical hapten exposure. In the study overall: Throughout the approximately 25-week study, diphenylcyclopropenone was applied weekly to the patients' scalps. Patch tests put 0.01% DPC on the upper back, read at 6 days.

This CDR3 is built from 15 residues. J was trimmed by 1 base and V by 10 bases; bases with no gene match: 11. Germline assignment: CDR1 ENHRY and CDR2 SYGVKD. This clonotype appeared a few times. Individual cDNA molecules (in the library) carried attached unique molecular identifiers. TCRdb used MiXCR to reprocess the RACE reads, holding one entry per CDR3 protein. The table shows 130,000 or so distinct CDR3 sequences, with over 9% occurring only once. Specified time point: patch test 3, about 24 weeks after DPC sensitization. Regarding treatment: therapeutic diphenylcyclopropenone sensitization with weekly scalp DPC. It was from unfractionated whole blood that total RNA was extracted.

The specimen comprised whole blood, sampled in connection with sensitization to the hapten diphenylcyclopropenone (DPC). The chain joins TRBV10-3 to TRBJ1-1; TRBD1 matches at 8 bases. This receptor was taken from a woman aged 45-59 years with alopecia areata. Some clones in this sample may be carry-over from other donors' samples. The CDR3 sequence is CATAWKTGENTEAFF. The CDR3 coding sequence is TGTGCCACCGCCTGGAAGACAGGGGAGAACACTGAAGCTTTCTTT.